Following are 16 T cell receptor beta chains from one sample sequenced in a study of tumor-infiltrating lymphocytes in oesophageal squamous cell carcinoma (dated by TCRdb to about 2016). The method was PCR. Data came from an Illumina HiSeq 2000. The public reads were run again by TCRdb, first through fastp at Q25 and then through MiXCR, and only productive beta chains were kept. Rows merge per CDR3 protein into single entries with the most common DNA and genes. For this sample there are some 22,000 distinct CDR3 sequences; 35% to 40% appear just once. The leading ten clones occupy around 10% of the sample. Sample: esophageal tumor tissue. These receptors were collected from a male donor with esophageal squamous cell carcinoma.

This clonotype is classed as medium-sized. The rearrangement links TRBV27 to TRBJ2-6; D is ambiguous. Deletions cut 4 bases from V and 0 bases from J, with 1 base between. CDR3 length: 13 residues. Germline V gene data show CDR1 as MNHEY and CDR2 as SMNVEV (reference sequence). This chain's CDR3 is CASSYSGANVLTF. The CDR3 nucleotides read TGTGCCAGCAGTTACTCTGGGGCCAACGTCCTGACTTTC. Complete variable domain (other parts from reference TRBV27 and TRBJ2-6): EAQVTQNPRYLITVTGKKLTVTCSQNMNHEYMSWYRQDPGLGLRQIYYSMNVEVTDKGDVPEGYKVSRKEKRNFPLILESPSPNQTSLYFCASSYSGANVLTFGAGSRLTVL.

This chain connects TRBV7-6 to TRBJ2-3; 7 nucleotides line up with TRBD2. Germline V gene sequence: CDR1 SGHVS, CDR2 FNYEAQ. CDR3 length: 17 amino acids. Trimming at V came to 1 base and at J to 2 bases, leaving 9 bases not matched to a gene. CDR3 loop: CASSLGVLAESTDTQYF. The CDR3 bases are TGTGCCAGCAGCTTAGGGGTTCTAGCGGAATCCACAGATACGCAGTATTTT.

The genes are TRBV10-2 and TRBJ2-3, with D unclear. The DNA end is more similar to TRBJ2-7, so the J call may be wrong. Looked up from germline, CDR1 is WSHSY and CDR2 is SAAADI. The CDR3 sequence is 12 residues long. The DNA for the CDR3 is TGCGCCAGCTCTCAGCGTGGCTACGAGCAGTACTTC. Residues: CASSQRGYEQYF.

Ten or more counts support this clonotype. V is TRBV10-1 and J is TRBJ1-2; a possible D gene is TRBD1 (5 bases). This CDR3 region has 13 residues. CDR1 and CDR2 (germline): WNHNN, SYGVQD (reference sequence). Trimming removed 3 bases at V and 6 bases at J, with 11 bases between. This CDR3 reads CASSERQGDGYTF. For the CDR3, the DNA is TGCGCCAGCAGTGAACGGCAGGGAGATGGCTACACCTTC.

This chain connects TRBV6-8 to TRBJ1-1, with a possible D match to TRBD1 (5 bases). V was clipped by 9 bases and J by 1 base, with 12 bases between them. The germline V gene encodes CDR1 MNHGY and CDR2 SAAAGT. The CDR3 loop spans 13 amino acids. CDR3: CASKGTSNTEAFF. CDR3 nucleotides: TGTGCCAGTAAAGGGACGTCGAACACTGAAGCTTTCTTT.

V usage is TRBV7-6 and J usage is TRBJ1-6; possibly TRBD1 for D (6 bases). The germline V and J ends were trimmed by 5 bases and 4 bases, with 12 bases remaining between them. CDR3 length: 15 residues. Germline V CDR1 and CDR2: SGHVS, FNYEAQ. The CDR3 loop reads CASSTGGGYNSPLHF. The CDR3 coding sequence is TGTGCCAGCAGCACCGGAGGGGGTTATAATTCACCCCTCCACTTT.

This clonotype was picked up a small number of times. The DNA for the CDR3 is TGTGCCAGCAGCCAGGGGTTGGATCAGCCCCAGCATTTT. Translated, it gives CASSQGLDQPQHF. The rearrangement uses TRBV3-1 and TRBJ1-5; D uncertain. Germline CDR1 is LGHDT and CDR2 is YNNKEL (reference sequence). The ends were cut back, 3 bases at V and 5 bases at J, with 8 bases in the middle. CDR3 length equals 13 residues.

This clonotype was seen ten or more times. This chain links TRBV5-1 with TRBJ1-1; no clear D. Trimming took 0 bases from V and 4 from J, leaving 13 bases between them. Germline V gene data show CDR1 as SGHRS and CDR2 as YFSETQ. The CDR3 is 15 residues long. CDR3 sequence reads: CASSLGRLRSTEAFF. The CDR3 DNA reads as TGCGCCAGCAGCTTGGGGCGCTTGAGGTCCACTGAAGCTTTCTTT.

The sample holds a few counts of this clonotype. This chain links TRBV12-3 or TRBV12-4 with TRBJ1-3, with D uncertain. This CDR3 spans 15 amino acids. Trimming removed 1 base from V and 4 bases from J, with 11 bases in between. The CDR3 DNA is TGTGCCAGCAGTTTAGAGGTGGCCCTGGGAAACACCATATATTTT. It translates to CASSLEVALGNTIYF.

This clonotype was seen a handful of times. As the CDR3 is not closed by the conserved phenylalanine or tryptophan, this likely results from a read error. The DNA is left out, because the CDR3 cannot be placed on it with certainty; the CDR3 is given as TCRdb lists it. The V and J genes are TRBV6-1 and TRBJ2-1; the table's D call, TRBD1, was not checked against the DNA. Termini included, the CDR3 measures 15 amino acids. CDR1 is MNHNS and CDR2 is SASEGT in the germline V gene. The CDR3 sequence is CASSEGQGWGYTFGS.

V usage is TRBV7-6 and J usage is TRBJ2-6; D is unclear. The length of the CDR3 is 18 residues. Germline CDR1 SGHVS, CDR2 FNYEAQ. Trimming left V 2 bases short and J 0 bases short, with 14 bases between. The CDR3 DNA reads as TGTGCCAGCAGCTTATTGGCGCCCCTGAGCTCTGGGGCCAACGTCCTGACTTTC. This codes for CASSLLAPLSSGANVLTF.

Notes on this clonotype: The CDR3 end shows no conserved phenylalanine or tryptophan, and so a read error is likely. The limits of the CDR3 on the DNA are not certain, so only TCRdb's listed CDR3 is given. V is TRBV7-2 and J is TRBJ2-6; whether TRBD1, the table's D call, matches the DNA was not checked. A total of 15 residues make up the CDR3, ends included. Germline V gives CDR1 SGHTA, CDR2 FQGNSA. CDR3 amino acids: CASSLVSGETQYFGA.

This clonotype is labeled medium-sized (0.01 to 0.1%). The rearrangement uses TRBV12-3 or TRBV12-4 and TRBJ2-2, with D possibly being TRBD1 or TRBD2 (5 bases each). CDR3 length equals 13 residues. Trimming removed 3 bases from V and 5 bases from J, with 7 bases in between. The CDR3: CASSFRETGELFF. CDR3 sequence (DNA): TGTGCCAGCAGTTTCAGGGAGACCGGGGAGCTGTTTTTT.

V usage is TRBV7-8 and J usage is TRBJ2-1; 8 positions agree with TRBD2. The germline gives CDR1 SGHVS, CDR2 FQNEAQ. The CDR3 has 13 amino acids. The CDR3 sequence is CVTKRGRNNEQFF. CDR3 in DNA: TGTGTCACAAAGCGGGGGAGGAACAATGAGCAGTTCTTC.

This chain joins TRBV28 and TRBJ2-4; unclear D gene. TRBJ2-6 explains the end of the DNA better; the J call may be wrong. CDR1 and CDR2 (germline): MDHEN, SYDVKM. This CDR3 region has 15 residues. CDR3 bases: TGTGCCAGCAGTTCAACAAAGCCTGGGGCCAACGTCCTGACTTTC. It yields the protein CASSSTKPGANVLTF.

This clonotype was seen a handful of times. This rearrangement joins TRBV13 to TRBJ1-2, with D possibly TRBD1 on 6 matching bases. V lost 5 bases and J lost 6, with 10 bases in between. Germline loops: CDR1 PRHDT, CDR2 FYEKMQ (reference sequence). The CDR3 is 12 residues long. The CDR3 coding sequence is TGTGCCAGCAGCGCAGGGGCGAATGGCTACACCTTC. It is translated as CASSAGANGYTF.